This passage covers 30 T cell receptor beta chains from one sample sequenced in a study of T cell responses to AZD1222 COVID-19 vaccine. Measured with immunoSEQ multiplex PCR; TCRdb has only the in-frame clones, and not every one. In the table there are 150,000 to 180,000 clones, about nine tenths of which are singletons. Sequenced material: peripheral blood, taken on day 0 of AZD1222 vaccination. The origin of the receptors is an adult in good health.

This chain connects TRBV6-5 to TRBJ2-1, with 8 bases matching TRBD2. Per the germline V gene, CDR1 is MNHEY and CDR2 is SVGAGI. V lost 6 bases to trimming and J lost 5 bases; unmatched junction nucleotides: 6. This CDR3 is built from 14 residues. The CDR3 bases are TGTGCCAGCAGCACTAGCGGAGCCAACAATGAGCAGTTCTTC. This encodes CASSTSGANNEQFF.

The chain employs TRBV18 and TRBJ2-2; a weak D match, TRBD2 (5 bases). Trimming took off 7 bases at V and 2 bases at J, with 11 bases between the two ends. The germline gives CDR1 KGHSH, CDR2 LQKENI. There are 14 residues in the CDR3. As DNA, the CDR3 is TGTGCCAGCTTTCCGGACTTCAACACCGGGGAGCTGTTTTTT. The encoded protein is CASFPDFNTGELFF. The entire variable domain, with the rest obtained from reference TRBV18 and TRBJ2-2, is as follows: NAGVMQNPRHLVRRRGQEARLRCSPMKGHSHVYWYRQLPEEGLKFMVYLQKENIIDESGMPKERFSAEFPKEGPSILRIQQVVRGDSAAYFCASFPDFNTGELFFGEGSRLTVL.

In this sample, this clone turned up once. The V and J genes are TRBV5-4 and TRBJ2-2, with 9 bases aligning to TRBD2. CDR1 SGHNT and CDR2 YYREEE come from the germline V gene (reference sequence). The ends lost 4 bases at V and 3 bases at J; junction bases unmatched: 4. CDR3 size: 15 residues. This CDR3 reads CASSRSGRYTGELFF. The DNA for the CDR3 is TGTGCCAGCAGCAGAAGCGGGAGGTACACCGGGGAGCTGTTTTTT.

The chain uses TRBV3-1 (or the pseudogene TRBV3-2) and TRBJ2-1; D unclear. V dropped 3 bases and J dropped 8 bases, with 14 bases sitting between them. Germline loops: CDR1 LGHDT, CDR2 YNNKEL (reference sequence). The CDR3 extends over 14 amino acids. CDR3 sequence: CASSQMTSWDEQFF. The CDR3 nucleotides are TGTGCCAGCAGCCAGATGACATCGTGGGATGAGCAGTTCTTC.

CDR3 in amino acids: CASSSGQGSSGYTF. CDR3 in DNA: TGCGCCAGCAGCAGTGGACAGGGGTCGAGTGGCTACACCTTC. This chain connects TRBV5-1 to TRBJ1-2, with TRBD1 matching 9 bases. The CDR3 loop spans 14 amino acids. Germline loops: CDR1 SGHRS, CDR2 YFSETQ. V gave up 4 bases and J gave up 7 bases; unmatched junction bases: 8.

The chain couples TRBV4-3 to TRBJ2-6, with a weak D call TRBD1 (6 bases). Trimming cost V 1 base and J 2 bases, with 12 bases left between them. CDR3 length: 17 amino acids. The germline gives CDR1 LGHNA, CDR2 YSLEER. The CDR3 DNA sequence: TGCGCCAGCAGCCAAGCCCTCAGGGGAGCTGGGGCCAACGTCCTGACTTTC. This translates into CASSQALRGAGANVLTF.

The gene calls are TRBV7-2 and TRBJ2-3; D might be TRBD1 (6 bases). V dropped 1 base and J dropped 2 bases, with 13 bases sitting between them. The CDR3 covers 16 residues. The V gene's germline CDR1 is SGHTA and CDR2 FQGNSA. The CDR3 nucleotides are TGTGCCAGCAGCTTAGTTGGGCAGGGGAACACAGATACGCAGTATTTT. It translates to CASSLVGQGNTDTQYF.

This rearrangement joins TRBV19 to TRBJ2-6; unclear D gene. Germline V lookup: CDR1 LNHDA, CDR2 SQIVND (reference sequence). V dropped 3 bases and J dropped 2 bases, with 5 bases sitting between them. The CDR3 spans 14 residues. As DNA, the CDR3 is TGTGCCAGTAGTATGCAGACTGGGGCCAACGTCCTGACTTTC. Protein sequence: CASSMQTGANVLTF.

The chain carries TRBV19 and TRBJ1-3, with 9 bases fitting TRBD1. Germline V gene sequence: CDR1 LNHDA, CDR2 SQIVND (reference sequence). V lost 8 bases to trimming and J lost 0 bases; unmatched junction nucleotides: 2. There are 14 residues in the CDR3. The CDR3 coding sequence is TGTGCCAGTTGGGACAGGGCCTCTGGAAACACCATATATTTT. This gives the protein CASWDRASGNTIYF.

The chain couples TRBV28 to TRBJ1-2, with D perhaps matching TRBD1 (5 bases). With 7 bases removed from V and 2 bases from J, the gap between germline ends came to 17 bases. The V gene's germline CDR1 is MDHEN and CDR2 SYDVKM. CDR3 length: 15 amino acids. The CDR3 sequence: CASTAPGTLNYGYTF. The CDR3 DNA reads as TGTGCCAGCACCGCACCGGGGACTCTAAACTATGGCTACACCTTC.

Written as DNA, the CDR3 is TGTGCCAGCAGCTTGGGACACCGCACAGATACGCAGTATTTT. Its translation: CASSLGHRTDTQYF. The V and J genes are TRBV5-6 and TRBJ2-3; D ambiguous. Germline CDR1 is SGHDT and CDR2 is YYEEEE. CDR3 size: 14 residues. V was clipped by 0 bases and J by 1 base, with 6 bases between them.

The chain is built from TRBV5-1 and TRBJ1-4, with D perhaps matching TRBD1 (6 bases). V lost 5 bases and J 1 base, leaving 15 bases between the germline ends. Germline values: CDR1 SGHRS, CDR2 YFSETQ. CDR3 length: 16 amino acids. The CDR3 DNA sequence: TGCGCCAGCAGTTTTGATGGGGGGCGAACTAATGAAAAACTGTTTTTT. Translated: CASSFDGGRTNEKLFF. Filled out from reference TRBV5-1 and TRBJ1-4, the complete variable domain reads KAGVTQTPRYLIKTRGQQVTLSCSPISGHRSVSWYQQTPGQGLQFLFEYFSETQRNKGNFPGRFSGRQFSNSRSEMNVSTLELGDSALYLCASSFDGGRTNEKLFFGSGTQLSVL.

The chain links TRBV27 to TRBJ1-1; 7 bases fit TRBD1. V lost 5 bases to trimming and J lost 1 base; unmatched junction nucleotides: 7. The CDR3 totals 15 residues. The germline CDR1 and CDR2 sequences are MNHEY and SMNVEV (reference sequence). Here the CDR3 reads CASSQWDSRNTEAFF. CDR3 in DNA: TGTGCCAGCAGTCAATGGGACAGCCGGAACACTGAAGCTTTCTTT.

J is TRBJ1-6 and V is TRBV27; TRBD1 matches 9 bases. The V and J ends lost 2 bases and 8 bases, in that order; junction bases with no gene match: 10. The V gene's germline CDR1 is MNHEY and CDR2 SMNVEV (reference sequence). The CDR3 totals 17 residues. For the CDR3, the DNA is TGTGCCAGCAGTTTACTGGGGGGGGGACAGGGTTATTCACCCCTCCACTTT. Protein sequence: CASSLLGGGQGYSPLHF.

The chain couples TRBV5-5 to TRBJ2-1; 12 nucleotides match TRBD2. The trim removed 4 bases at V and 8 bases at J, leaving 7 bases unmatched. CDR3 length equals 15 residues. Germline V gene lookup returns CDR1 SGHKS and CDR2 YYEKEE (reference sequence). The DNA of the CDR3 is TGTGCCAGCAGCCTCCTTCTAGCGGGAGGGGATGAGCAGTTCTTC. Translation gives CASSLLLAGGDEQFF. The variable domain in full, with the rest retrieved from reference TRBV5-5 and TRBJ2-1, is DAGVTQSPTHLIKTRGQQVTLRCSPISGHKSVSWYQQVLGQGPQFIFQYYEKEERGRGNFPDRFSARQFPNYSSELNVNALLLGDSALYLCASSLLLAGGDEQFFGPGTRLTVL.

The gene calls are TRBV28 and TRBJ1-1, with D uncertain. CDR1 is MDHEN and CDR2 is SYDVKM in the germline V gene. The CDR3 runs 11 residues. The germline V and J ends were trimmed by 3 bases and 2 bases, with 1 base remaining between them. Here the CDR3 reads CASSFNTEAFF. The CDR3 nucleotides read TGTGCCAGCAGTTTTAACACTGAAGCTTTCTTT.

The chain carries TRBV30 and TRBJ1-2, with a possible D match to TRBD1 (5 bases). The CDR3 spans 14 residues. The germline gives CDR1 GTSNPN, CDR2 SVGIG (reference sequence). Trimming stripped 2 bases from V and 13 bases from J, with 23 bases between. DNA for the CDR3: TGTGCCTGGAGTATCGCAGAAAGGACAAGGACTTCCACCTTC. Translated: CAWSIAERTRTSTF. Combining the CDR3 with reference TRBV30 and TRBJ1-2 gives the whole variable domain SQTIHQWPATLVQPVGSPLSLECTVEGTSNPNLYWYRQAAGRGLQLLFYSVGIGQISSEVPQNLSASRPQDRQFILSSKKLLLSDSGFYLCAWSIAERTRTSTFGSGTRLTVV.

The V gene is TRBV11-2, the J gene TRBJ1-1; no reliable D call. The CDR3 covers 13 residues. The V gene lost 1 base and the J gene lost 4 bases, with 7 bases spanning the gap. The germline V gene has CDR1 SGHAT and CDR2 FQNNGV. The CDR3 sequence is CASSLGAGTEAFF. The CDR3 DNA reads as TGTGCCAGCAGCTTAGGAGCAGGCACTGAAGCTTTCTTT.

The V and J genes are TRBV19 and TRBJ2-3; 9 bases are a match to TRBD1. J lost 6 bases, V lost 4 bases, and 11 bases had no gene match. Per the germline V gene, CDR1 is LNHDA and CDR2 is SQIVND (reference sequence). This CDR3 spans 16 amino acids. For the CDR3, the DNA is TGTGCCAGTAGTAACACAGGGGGCTGGACATCGGATACGCAGTATTTT. Its translation is CASSNTGGWTSDTQYF.

V usage is TRBV5-1 and J usage is TRBJ2-1; 7 bases fit TRBD2. The germline CDR1 and CDR2 sequences are SGHRS and YFSETQ. V trimming: 0 bases; J trimming: 0 bases; junction bases outside the gene matches: 3. The CDR3 is made up of 16 amino acids. The DNA for the CDR3 is TGCGCCAGCAGCTTGGCGGCTAGCGGCTCCTACAATGAGCAGTTCTTC. Its protein is CASSLAASGSYNEQFF.

V is TRBV5-1 and J is TRBJ1-5, with D possibly being TRBD1 (5 bases). Germline lookup yields CDR1 SGHRS and CDR2 YFSETQ. This CDR3 is 18 amino acids long. V dropped 4 bases and J dropped 3 bases, with 23 bases sitting between them. CDR3 nucleotides: TGCGCCAGCAGCCCGGGACTTCTAAGGGGTGTGGACAATCAGCCCCAGCATTTT. This translates into CASSPGLLRGVDNQPQHF.

This rearrangement joins TRBV6-5 to TRBJ1-4; TRBD1 matches at 7 bases. The CDR3 runs to 14 residues. CDR1 and CDR2 (germline): MNHEY, SVGAGI. The V segment lost 4 bases and the J segment 5 bases; nucleotides outside the gene matches: 4. The CDR3 DNA follows: TGTGCCAGCAGTTCCGGGACAGTCAATGAAAAACTGTTTTTT. It yields the protein CASSSGTVNEKLFF.

This chain connects TRBV9 to TRBJ2-1; 13 nucleotides agree with TRBD2. The CDR3 totals 15 residues. Trimming cost V 3 bases and J 4 bases; bases outside gene matches: 1. Germline V lookup: CDR1 SGDLS, CDR2 YYNGEE. This CDR3 reads CASSALAGGYNEQFF. The CDR3, as DNA: TGTGCCAGCAGCGCACTAGCGGGGGGGTACAATGAGCAGTTCTTC.

The CDR3 protein is CAWSPKNTIYF. CDR3 bases: TGTGCCTGGAGTCCCAAAAACACCATATATTTT. The chain carries TRBV30 and TRBJ1-3; D is undetermined. V was clipped by 2 bases and J by 6 bases, with 5 bases between them. Germline values: CDR1 GTSNPN, CDR2 SVGIG (reference sequence). This CDR3 spans 11 amino acids.

The CDR3 sequence: CASRVNSNQPQHF. CDR3 DNA sequence: TGTGCCAGCAGAGTGAATAGCAATCAGCCCCAGCATTTT. V is TRBV6-5 and J is TRBJ1-5, with unresolved D. The V and J ends lost 6 bases and 0 bases respectively, with 6 bases between them. This CDR3 contains 13 residues. Germline V gene lookup returns CDR1 MNHEY and CDR2 SVGAGI.

This clone showed up just once. The genes are TRBV5-6 and TRBJ1-1; TRBD1 matches 10 bases. In germline, CDR1 is SGHDT, CDR2 YYEEEE. This CDR3 region has 17 residues. V lost 4 bases to trimming and J lost 2 bases; unmatched junction nucleotides: 11. CDR3 nucleotide sequence: TGTGCCAGCAGCCCTAAAGGGACAGGGGTTTTTAACACTGAAGCTTTCTTT. This gives the protein CASSPKGTGVFNTEAFF.

The J gene is TRBJ2-7, the V gene TRBV5-1; 8 nucleotides align to TRBD2. The CDR3 consists of 14 residues. Germline V lookup: CDR1 SGHRS, CDR2 YFSETQ. The V segment lost 2 bases and the J segment 3 bases; nucleotides outside the gene matches: 4. The CDR3 bases are TGCGCCAGCAGCTTTGGAACTAGCGGCTACGAGCAGTACTTC. This sequence encodes CASSFGTSGYEQYF.

The CDR3 region has the DNA TGTGCCAGCGCCCCCTCAAGTGGGGGTAAAGGGGAGCAGTACTTC. It yields the protein CASAPSSGGKGEQYF. The genes are TRBV11-3 and TRBJ2-7; D is perhaps TRBD1 or TRBD2 (5 bases each). Trimming pared 8 bases from V and 7 bases from J, leaving 24 bases between. This CDR3 region has 15 residues. CDR1 and CDR2 from the germline V gene are SGHNT and YENEEA.

The rearrangement links TRBV6-6 to TRBJ1-1; D is undetermined. V lost 2 bases and J 10 bases, leaving 23 bases between the germline ends. The germline V gene has CDR1 MNHNY and CDR2 SVGAGI (reference sequence). This CDR3 comprises 16 residues. CDR3 in amino acids: CASSYDRGQRALGAFF. CDR3 nucleotides: TGTGCCAGCAGTTACGATCGCGGGCAGAGGGCCCTGGGAGCTTTCTTT.

The chain uses TRBV3-1 (or the pseudogene TRBV3-2) and TRBJ2-1, with a possible D match to TRBD2 (7 bases). V gave up 4 bases and J gave up 3 bases, with 19 bases separating them. CDR1 is LGHDT, CDR2 YNNKEL, per germline (reference sequence). CDR3 length: 17 amino acids. CDR3: CASSRALGGGLYNEQFF. The CDR3 DNA is TGTGCCAGCAGCCGCGCTCTGGGCGGGGGCCTCTACAATGAGCAGTTCTTC.